Listed here is a single TCR beta chain. Its antigen is not identified. Produced via immunoSEQ multiplex PCR; TCRdb's table is partial and in-frame only. The sample includes roughly 140,000 clones, roughly 88% of them seen just once. The V gene's germline CDR1 is MNHEY and CDR2 SVGAGI. V was clipped by 5 bases and J by 7 bases, with 8 bases between them. This CDR3 region has 11 residues. The sample comes from a study of T cell responses to AZD1222 COVID-19 vaccine. Findings and limits, study-wide: Along spike, vaccine-associated CD4 TCRs were found throughout, with dominance at 160-218 and 743-854.

This sample comprised peripheral blood, obtained 28 days after the second AZD1222 dose. This sequence joins TRBV6-5 and TRBJ1-2; perhaps TRBD1 as D (5 bases). The origin of this receptor is an adult who received the AZD1222 COVID-19 vaccine. The CDR3 DNA is TGTGCCAGCAGTAGGGGTTCTGGCTACACCTTC. Its protein is CASSRGSGYTF.